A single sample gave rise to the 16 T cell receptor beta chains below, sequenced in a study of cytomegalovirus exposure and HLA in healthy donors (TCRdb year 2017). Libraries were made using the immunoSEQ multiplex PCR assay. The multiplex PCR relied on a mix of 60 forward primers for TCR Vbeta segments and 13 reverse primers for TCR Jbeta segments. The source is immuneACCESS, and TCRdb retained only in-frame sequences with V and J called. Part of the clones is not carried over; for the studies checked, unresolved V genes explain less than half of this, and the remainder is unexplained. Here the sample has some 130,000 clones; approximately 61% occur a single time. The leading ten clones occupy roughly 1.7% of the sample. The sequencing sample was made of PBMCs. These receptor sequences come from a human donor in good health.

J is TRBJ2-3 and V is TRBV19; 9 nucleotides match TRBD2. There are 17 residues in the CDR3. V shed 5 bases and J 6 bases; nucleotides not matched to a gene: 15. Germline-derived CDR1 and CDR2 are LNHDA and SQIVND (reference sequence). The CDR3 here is CASSEAGGRLVLDTQYF. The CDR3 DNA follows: TGTGCCAGTAGTGAGGCGGGAGGGAGGTTGGTCCTGGATACGCAGTATTTT.

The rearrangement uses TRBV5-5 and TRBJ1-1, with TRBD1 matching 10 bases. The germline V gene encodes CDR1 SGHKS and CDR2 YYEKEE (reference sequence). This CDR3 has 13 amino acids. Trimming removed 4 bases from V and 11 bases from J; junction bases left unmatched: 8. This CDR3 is CASSEGQGNEAFF. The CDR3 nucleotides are TGTGCCAGCAGCGAGGGACAGGGGAATGAGGCTTTCTTT.

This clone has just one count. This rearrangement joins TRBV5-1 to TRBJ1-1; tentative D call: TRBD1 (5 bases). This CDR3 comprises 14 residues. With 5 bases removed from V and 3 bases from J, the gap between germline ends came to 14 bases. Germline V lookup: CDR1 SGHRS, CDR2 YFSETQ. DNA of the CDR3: TGCGCCAGCAGGCGTTCCTCGGGGGACACTGAAGCTTTCTTT. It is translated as CASRRSSGDTEAFF.

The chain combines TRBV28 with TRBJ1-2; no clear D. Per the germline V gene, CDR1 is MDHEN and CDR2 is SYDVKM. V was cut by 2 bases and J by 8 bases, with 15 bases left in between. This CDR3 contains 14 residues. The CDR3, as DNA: TGTGCCAGCAGTTTAATTCCCGGGATTAGGGGCTACACCTTC. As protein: CASSLIPGIRGYTF.

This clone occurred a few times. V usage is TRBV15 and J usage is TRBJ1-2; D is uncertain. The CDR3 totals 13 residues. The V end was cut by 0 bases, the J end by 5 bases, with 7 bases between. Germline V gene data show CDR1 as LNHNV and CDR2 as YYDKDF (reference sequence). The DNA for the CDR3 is TGTGCCACCAGCAGAGATTTGTCGTATGGCTACACCTTC. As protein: CATSRDLSYGYTF.

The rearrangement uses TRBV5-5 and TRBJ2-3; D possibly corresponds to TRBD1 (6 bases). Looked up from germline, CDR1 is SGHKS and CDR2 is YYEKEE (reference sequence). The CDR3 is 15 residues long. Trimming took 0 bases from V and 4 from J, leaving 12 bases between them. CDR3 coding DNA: TGTGCCAGCAGCTTGGATGCAGGGGTCCCAGATACGCAGTATTTT. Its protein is CASSLDAGVPDTQYF.

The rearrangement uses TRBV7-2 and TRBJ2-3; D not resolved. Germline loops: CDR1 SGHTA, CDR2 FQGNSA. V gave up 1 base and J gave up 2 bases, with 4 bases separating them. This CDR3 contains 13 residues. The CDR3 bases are TGTGCCAGCAGCTTAGGGCCCACAGATACGCAGTATTTT. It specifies CASSLGPTDTQYF.

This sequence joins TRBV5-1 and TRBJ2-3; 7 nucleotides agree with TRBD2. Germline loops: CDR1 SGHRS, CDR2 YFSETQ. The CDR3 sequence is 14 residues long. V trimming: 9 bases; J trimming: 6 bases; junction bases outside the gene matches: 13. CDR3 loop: CATGGTSSADTQYF. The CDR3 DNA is TGCGCCACCGGGGGGACTTCGAGTGCGGATACGCAGTATTTT.

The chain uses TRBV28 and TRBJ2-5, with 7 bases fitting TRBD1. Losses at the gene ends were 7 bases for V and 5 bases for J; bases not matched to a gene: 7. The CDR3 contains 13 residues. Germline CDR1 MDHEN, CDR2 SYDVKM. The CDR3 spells CASNPTGMETQYF. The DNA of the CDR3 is TGTGCCAGCAATCCGACAGGGATGGAGACCCAGTACTTC.

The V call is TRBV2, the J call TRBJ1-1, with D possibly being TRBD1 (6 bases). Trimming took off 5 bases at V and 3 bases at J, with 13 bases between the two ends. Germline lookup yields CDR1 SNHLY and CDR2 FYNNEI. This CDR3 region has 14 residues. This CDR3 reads CASSRDAGDTEAFF. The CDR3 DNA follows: TGTGCCAGCAGTCGCGATGCAGGGGACACTGAAGCTTTCTTT.

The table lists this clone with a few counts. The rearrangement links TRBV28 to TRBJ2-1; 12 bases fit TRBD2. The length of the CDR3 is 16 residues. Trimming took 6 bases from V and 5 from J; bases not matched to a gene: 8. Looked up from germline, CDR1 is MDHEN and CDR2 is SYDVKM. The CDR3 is CASSPSGRALNNEQFF. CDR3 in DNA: TGTGCCAGCAGCCCTAGCGGGAGGGCCCTAAACAATGAGCAGTTCTTC.

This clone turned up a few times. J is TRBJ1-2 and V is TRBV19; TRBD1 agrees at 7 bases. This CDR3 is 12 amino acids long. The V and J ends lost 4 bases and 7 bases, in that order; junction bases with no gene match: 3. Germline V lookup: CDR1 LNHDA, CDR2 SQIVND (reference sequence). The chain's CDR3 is CASSTTGAGYTF. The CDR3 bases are TGTGCCAGTAGTACCACAGGGGCTGGCTACACCTTC. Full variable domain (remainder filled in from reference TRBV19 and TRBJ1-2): DGGITQSPKYLFRKEGQNVTLSCEQNLNHDAMYWYRQDPGQGLRLIYYSQIVNDFQKGDIAEGYSVSREKKESFPLTVTSAQKNPTAFYLCASSTTGAGYTFGSGTRLTVV.

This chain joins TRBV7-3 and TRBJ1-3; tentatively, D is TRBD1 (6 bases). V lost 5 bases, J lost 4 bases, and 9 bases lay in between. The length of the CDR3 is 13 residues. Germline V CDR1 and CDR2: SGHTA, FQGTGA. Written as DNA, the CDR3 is TGTGCCAGCAGCCCGGACAGCGGAAACACCATATATTTT. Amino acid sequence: CASSPDSGNTIYF.

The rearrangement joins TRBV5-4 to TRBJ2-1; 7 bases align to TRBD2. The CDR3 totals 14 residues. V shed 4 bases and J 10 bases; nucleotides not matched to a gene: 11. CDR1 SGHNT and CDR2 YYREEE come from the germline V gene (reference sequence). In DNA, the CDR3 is TGTGCCAGCAGCCCGGGGACTACCCGGGGGGAGCAGTTCTTC. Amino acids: CASSPGTTRGEQFF.

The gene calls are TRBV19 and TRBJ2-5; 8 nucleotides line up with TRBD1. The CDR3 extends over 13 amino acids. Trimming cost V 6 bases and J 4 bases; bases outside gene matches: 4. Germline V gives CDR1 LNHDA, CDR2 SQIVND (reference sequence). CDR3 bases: TGTGCCAGTAGCCGGGACAGGCGAGAGACCCAGTACTTC. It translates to CASSRDRRETQYF.

CDR3 sequence: CASSFGLAGMGETQYF. The CDR3 DNA reads TGTGCCAGCAGCTTCGGACTAGCGGGTATGGGAGAGACCCAGTACTTC. This chain connects TRBV13 to TRBJ2-5; TRBD2 matches at 11 bases. The ends lost 3 bases at V and 4 bases at J; junction bases unmatched: 7. Germline V gene lookup returns CDR1 PRHDT and CDR2 FYEKMQ (reference sequence). The CDR3 has 16 amino acids.